Below, 23 T cell receptor beta chains from the same sample are listed, as sequenced in a study of shared clonotypes between healthy human individuals. Produced via immunoSEQ multiplex PCR; TCRdb's table is partial and in-frame only. The data hold about 680,000 clones, with more than 70% observed a single time. The sample taken for sequencing was memory CD4+ T cells sorted from blood. Subset: CD45RA-negative fraction. These receptors originate from a woman in her twenties or thirties in good health.

This clone came up once. The genes are TRBV25-1 and TRBJ2-3; 7 nucleotides align to TRBD1. V gave up 1 base and J gave up 2 bases; unmatched junction bases: 3. CDR1 MGHDK and CDR2 SYGVNS come from the germline V gene. The CDR3 consists of 15 residues. In DNA, the CDR3 is TGTGCCAGCAGTGAATCGGGACAGTTCACAGATACGCAGTATTTT. The encoded protein is CASSESGQFTDTQYF.

V gene TRBV5-1 combines with J gene TRBJ1-5; D unclear. V lost 0 bases and J 3 bases, leaving 10 bases between the germline ends. Germline assignment: CDR1 SGHRS and CDR2 YFSETQ. The CDR3 has 15 residues. CDR3 sequence (DNA): TGCGCCAGCAGCTTGGAGGGCAGTATCAATCAGCCCCAGCATTTT. Translating gives CASSLEGSINQPQHF.

The V and J genes are TRBV7-2 and TRBJ2-1; D is possibly TRBD2 (5 bases). Per the germline V gene, CDR1 is SGHTA and CDR2 is FQGNSA. This CDR3 is 15 amino acids long. With 5 bases removed from V and 9 bases from J, the gap between germline ends came to 20 bases. For the CDR3, the DNA is TGTGCCAGCAGCCCTAGCCCCAAGGGATGGAGTGAGCAGTTCTTC. This gives the protein CASSPSPKGWSEQFF.

In the case of this clone: Other DNA sequences in this sample translate to the same CDR3. CDR3 region: CASSESGGAETQYF. The CDR3 region has the DNA TGCGCCAGCAGTGAGTCAGGGGGAGCGGAGACCCAGTACTTC. The genes are TRBV10-1 and TRBJ2-5, with a weak D call TRBD1 (6 bases). The CDR3 has 14 amino acids. The germline V gene has CDR1 WNHNN and CDR2 SYGVQD (reference sequence). Trimming shortened V by 0 bases and J by 5 bases, and 10 bases separated the two germline ends.

This clone was seen only once. The genes are TRBV5-8 and TRBJ1-3; D may be TRBD1 (5 bases). Trimming took off 0 bases at V and 0 bases at J, with 16 bases between the two ends. The CDR3 loop spans 18 amino acids. CDR1 and CDR2 (germline): SGHTS, YDEGEE. Here the CDR3 reads CASSLDPGKLRSGNTIYF. The CDR3 DNA sequence: TGTGCCAGCAGCTTGGACCCAGGGAAACTTCGCTCTGGAAACACCATATATTTT.

V gene TRBV7-9 combines with J gene TRBJ1-2; the D gene is possibly TRBD1 (5 bases). This CDR3 contains 13 residues. CDR1 and CDR2 (germline): SEHNR, FQNEAQ (reference sequence). V lost 8 bases, J lost 4 bases, and 14 bases lay in between. The CDR3 DNA is TGTGCCAGCTCTACAGGATCTTCCTATGGCTACACCTTC. This translates into CASSTGSSYGYTF.

The chain recombines TRBV29-1 with TRBJ2-7, with D perhaps assigned TRBD1 or TRBD2 (5 bases each). Germline CDR1 is SQVTM and CDR2 is ANQGSEA. Trimming stripped 4 bases from V and 7 bases from J, with 17 bases between. CDR3 length: 13 residues. CDR3 loop: CSVAGPHQSEQYF. In DNA form, the CDR3 reads TGCAGCGTTGCGGGACCCCACCAGTCAGAGCAGTACTTC.

The rearrangement joins TRBV15 to TRBJ2-1; 8 bases are shared with TRBD1. Unmatched junction bases numbered 9, after V lost 4 bases and J lost 7 bases. The CDR3 runs 15 residues. Germline V CDR1 and CDR2: LNHNV, YYDKDF (reference sequence). The CDR3 bases are TGTGCCACCAGCACTCGACAGGGGATGAATAATGAGCAGTTCTTC. Protein sequence: CATSTRQGMNNEQFF.

The chain couples TRBV25-1 to TRBJ1-5; a weak D match, TRBD1 (6 bases). The germline gives CDR1 MGHDK, CDR2 SYGVNS. The V end lost 8 bases, the J end lost 2 bases, and 16 bases lay between the germline ends. The CDR3 extends over 15 amino acids. CDR3 in amino acids: CASLGAGDGNQPQHF. The CDR3 DNA reads as TGTGCCAGCTTGGGGGCAGGGGATGGCAATCAGCCCCAGCATTTT.

This clone occurred a few times. This chain connects TRBV28 to TRBJ2-5, with 11 bases aligning to TRBD1. The DNA matches TRBJ2-7 better at its end, which makes the J call doubtful. This CDR3 region has 15 residues. Germline V gene sequence: CDR1 MDHEN, CDR2 SYDVKM. This CDR3 is CASSPPGTGGYEQYF. The CDR3 bases are TGTGCCAGCAGTCCTCCCGGGACAGGGGGGTACGAGCAGTACTTC.

This clone was counted once. The chain combines TRBV5-6 with TRBJ2-7; 12 bases map to TRBD2. The length of the CDR3 is 18 residues. Germline V lookup: CDR1 SGHDT, CDR2 YYEEEE. With V trimmed by 2 bases and J by 0 bases, 9 bases remained unmatched. The CDR3 coding sequence is TGTGCCAGCAGCTTAGGGGGGACTAGCGGGTGGAGCTCCTACGAGCAGTACTTC. It specifies CASSLGGTSGWSSYEQYF.

CDR3: CASSPTGDQETQYF. CDR3 bases: TGCGCCAGCAGCCCGACAGGGGACCAAGAGACCCAGTACTTC. The V gene is TRBV5-1, the J gene TRBJ2-5, with 8 bases lining up with TRBD1. V was clipped by 4 bases and J by 0 bases; unmatched bases: 2. The CDR3 spans 14 residues. Germline V gene lookup returns CDR1 SGHRS and CDR2 YFSETQ.

DNA for the CDR3: TGCAGCGTAGGTACAGGGCAGGGTCAGCCCCAGCATTTT. As protein: CSVGTGQGQPQHF. The gene calls are TRBV29-1 and TRBJ1-5, with D possibly matching TRBD1 (6 bases). With 6 bases removed from V and 6 bases from J, the gap between germline ends came to 15 bases. Germline assignment: CDR1 SQVTM and CDR2 ANQGSEA. The CDR3 runs 13 residues.

V gene TRBV19 combines with J gene TRBJ1-2; D not certain. The V gene lost 8 bases and the J gene lost 3 bases, with 16 bases spanning the gap. This CDR3 has 14 amino acids. Germline CDR1 reads LNHDA; CDR2 reads SQIVND (reference sequence). CDR3 protein: CASLGMGKDYGYTF. In nucleotides, the CDR3 is TGTGCCAGTCTAGGGATGGGGAAGGACTATGGCTACACCTTC.

The chain combines TRBV12-5 with TRBJ2-3, with 8 bases fitting TRBD2. Germline V gene data show CDR1 as LGHNT and CDR2 as FRNRAP. Unmatched junction bases numbered 18, after V lost 3 bases and J lost 4 bases. The CDR3 contains 19 residues. CDR3 residues: CASGFPPSGGNRRSDTQYF. CDR3 bases: TGTGCTAGTGGTTTCCCCCCCAGCGGGGGAAATAGGAGGTCAGATACGCAGTATTTT.

This chain connects TRBV5-1 to TRBJ2-1; D remains unclear. Trimming stripped 0 bases from V and 4 bases from J, with 5 bases between. This CDR3 has 13 amino acids. Germline lookup yields CDR1 SGHRS and CDR2 YFSETQ. CDR3 sequence (DNA): TGCGCCAGCAGCTTGGACAGATACAATGAGCAGTTCTTC. This translates into CASSLDRYNEQFF.

The rearrangement uses TRBV7-9 and TRBJ2-7, with TRBD1 identical over 12 bases. The CDR3 consists of 14 residues. Germline assignment: CDR1 SEHNR and CDR2 FQNEAQ (reference sequence). With V trimmed by 5 bases and J by 6 bases, 5 bases remained unmatched. The CDR3 here is CASSLGTGGAEQYF. CDR3 nucleotides: TGTGCCAGCAGCCTAGGGACAGGGGGCGCCGAGCAGTACTTC.

As for this clone: A much more abundant neighbour one base away suggests this may be a read error. The chain joins TRBV5-8 to TRBJ2-1, with TRBD2 matching 7 bases. This CDR3 spans 17 amino acids. Germline CDR1 reads SGHTS; CDR2 reads YDEGEE. CDR3 DNA sequence: TGTGCCAGCAGCTTGTTGGTTGGGGACTACAAATACAATGAGCAGCTCTTC. It translates to CASSLLVGDYKYNEQLF.

For the CDR3, the DNA is TGTGCCAGCAGTGTACGGGAAGCCGACACTGAAGCTTTCTTT. Encoded protein: CASSVREADTEAFF. V gene TRBV6-1 combines with J gene TRBJ1-1, with unresolved D. Trimming left V 4 bases short and J 3 bases short, with 12 bases between. The CDR3 consists of 14 residues. Looked up from germline, CDR1 is MNHNS and CDR2 is SASEGT.

The J gene is TRBJ2-1, the V gene TRBV2; 10 positions agree with TRBD2. CDR3 length: 14 residues. The V gene end was trimmed by 7 bases and the J gene end by 9 bases; junction bases not matched to a gene: 9. In germline, CDR1 is SNHLY, CDR2 FYNNEI. CDR3 in DNA: TGTGCCAGCACTGCTAGCGGGAGACTAGGTGAGCAGTTCTTC. Protein product: CASTASGRLGEQFF.

This rearrangement joins TRBV7-2 to TRBJ2-5; 7 bases align to TRBD2. Trimming took 3 bases from V and 3 from J; bases not matched to a gene: 10. This CDR3 contains 16 residues. Germline CDR1 is SGHTA and CDR2 is FQGNSA. The CDR3, as DNA: TGTGCCAGCAGCTTGGTCCCTAGCGGTTTGAAAGAGACCCAGTACTTC. Amino acids: CASSLVPSGLKETQYF.

In its sample, this clone was seen once. This chain links TRBV2 with TRBJ2-7; tentatively, D is TRBD2 (6 bases). CDR1 SNHLY and CDR2 FYNNEI come from the germline V gene. V was trimmed by 0 bases and J by 0 bases, leaving 12 bases between them. The CDR3 sequence is 16 residues long. CDR3 in DNA: TGTGCCAGCAGTGAAGCGGGAGGCCGTAGCTCCTACGAGCAGTACTTC. The encoded protein is CASSEAGGRSSYEQYF.

V is TRBV28 and J is TRBJ2-7, with 12 bases matching TRBD2. The V gene end was trimmed by 5 bases and the J gene end by 4 bases; junction bases not matched to a gene: 9. The CDR3 has 16 amino acids. Germline V gene lookup returns CDR1 MDHEN and CDR2 SYDVKM. For the CDR3, the DNA is TGTGCCAGCAGTCTAGCGGGAGGGCCCCAATTTTACGAGCAGTACTTC. Protein product: CASSLAGGPQFYEQYF.